The source of this TCR beta chain is a study of post-analysis software for immune sequencing data. Study overall: Relapsing-remitting, secondary progressive and progressive-relapsing forms made up the multiple sclerosis disease courses.

On this clonotype itself: Its target is not known.

The V gene end was trimmed by 6 bases and the J gene end by 5 bases; junction bases not matched to a gene: 9. Germline V gives CDR1 DFQATT, CDR2 SNEGSKA (reference sequence). The CDR3 extends over 13 amino acids. Study-level findings and limits: The study found significantly lower normalized Chao1 diversity in multiple sclerosis patients than in controls. The study found TRBV5-6, TRBV5-1 and TRBV20-1 among a handful of TRBV segments more frequent in patients than controls. Pronounced co-clustering by F measure was evident among identically batched samples.

Unique molecular identifiers had been added to the TCR beta cDNA libraries. Once roughly 0.85 to 11 million T cells were used, roughly 500,000 cDNA molecules resulted. TCRdb ran MiXCR on the PCR reads and lists one entry per CDR3 protein. Here the sample spans approximately 440,000 distinct CDR3 sequences, approximately 45% being singletons. Sequencing was carried out using blood. The sequence derives from a girl aged 10-17 years with multiple sclerosis. The chain recombines TRBV20-1 with TRBJ2-5; TRBD2 matches at 7 bases. The CDR3 nucleotides read TGCAGTGCCGGTCTGGGAGGGTCGGAGACCCAGTACTTC. Its translation: CSAGLGGSETQYF.